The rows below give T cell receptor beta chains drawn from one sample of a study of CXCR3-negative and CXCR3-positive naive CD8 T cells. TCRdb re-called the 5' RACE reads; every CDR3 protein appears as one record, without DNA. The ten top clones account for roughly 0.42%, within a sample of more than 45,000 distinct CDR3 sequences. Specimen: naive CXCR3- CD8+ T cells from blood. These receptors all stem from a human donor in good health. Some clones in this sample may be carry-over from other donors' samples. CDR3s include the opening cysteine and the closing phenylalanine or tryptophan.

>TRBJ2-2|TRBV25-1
CASSESEIGELFF
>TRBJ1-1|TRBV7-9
CASSLMGAAEAFF
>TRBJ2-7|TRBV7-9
CASSWVKDEQYF
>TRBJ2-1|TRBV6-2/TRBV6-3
CASRWTEDEQFF
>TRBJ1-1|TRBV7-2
CASRKMNTEAFF
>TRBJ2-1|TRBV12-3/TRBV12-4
CASSLGRGSSYNEQFF
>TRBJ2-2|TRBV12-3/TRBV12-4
CASSPRDRGDTGELFF
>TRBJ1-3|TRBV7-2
CASSGGYSGNTIYF
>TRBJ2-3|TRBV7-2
CASSSQARGGPDTQYF
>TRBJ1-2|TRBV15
CATSRDLDGNGYTF
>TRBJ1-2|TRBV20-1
CSAGNRDDYGYTF
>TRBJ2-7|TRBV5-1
CASSPDSTDSYEQYF
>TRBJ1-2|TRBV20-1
CSASGQAFYGYTF
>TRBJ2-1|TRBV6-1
CASSEAAGGYNEQFF
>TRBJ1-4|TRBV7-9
CASSPRVGWEKLFF
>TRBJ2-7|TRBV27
CASSWRENYEQYF
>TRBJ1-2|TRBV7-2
CASSLVRTNYGYTF
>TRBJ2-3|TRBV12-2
CASRSGWGAPQYF
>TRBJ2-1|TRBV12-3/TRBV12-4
CASRPGLADNEQFF
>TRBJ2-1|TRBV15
CATSGARSSYNEQFF
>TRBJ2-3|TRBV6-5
CASRYSSRVTDTQYF
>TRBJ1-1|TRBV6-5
CASSYSLGQGATEAFF
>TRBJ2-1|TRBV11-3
CASRRPLSGNEQFF
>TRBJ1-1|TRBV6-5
CASSDPGQGGPEAFF
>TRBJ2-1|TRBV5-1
CASKSGRGRINEQFF
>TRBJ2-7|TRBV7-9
CASSSGPRWHEQYF
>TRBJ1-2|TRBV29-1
CSVHRRGYYGYTF
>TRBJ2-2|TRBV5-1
CASSLEPSGGNTGELFF
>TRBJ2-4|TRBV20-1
CSAPGGRLGDIQYF
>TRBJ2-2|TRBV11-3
CASSLDGTRNTGELFF
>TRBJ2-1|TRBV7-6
CASSLAFGSDLQLF
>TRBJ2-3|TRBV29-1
CSVATSGGVTDTQYF
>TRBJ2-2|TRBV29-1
CSVVADTGELFF